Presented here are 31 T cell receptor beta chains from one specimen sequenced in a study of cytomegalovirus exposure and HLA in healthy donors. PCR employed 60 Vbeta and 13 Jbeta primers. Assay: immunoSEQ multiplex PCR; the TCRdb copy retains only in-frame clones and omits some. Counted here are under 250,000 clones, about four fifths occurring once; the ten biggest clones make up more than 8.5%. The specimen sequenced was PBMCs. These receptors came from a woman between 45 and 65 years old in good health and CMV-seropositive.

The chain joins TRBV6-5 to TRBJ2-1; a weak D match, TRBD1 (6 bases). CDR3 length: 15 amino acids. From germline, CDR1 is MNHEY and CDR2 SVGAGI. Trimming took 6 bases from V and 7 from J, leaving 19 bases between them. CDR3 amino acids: CASSLRTDYNNEQFF. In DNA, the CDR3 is TGTGCCAGCAGCTTACGGACAGATTACAATAATGAGCAGTTCTTC.

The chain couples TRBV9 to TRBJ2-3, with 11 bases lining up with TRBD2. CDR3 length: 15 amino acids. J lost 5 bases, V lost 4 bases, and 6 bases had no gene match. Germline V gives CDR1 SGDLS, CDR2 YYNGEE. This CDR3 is CASSKGGLAVDTQYF. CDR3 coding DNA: TGTGCCAGCAGCAAAGGGGGACTAGCGGTAGATACGCAGTATTTT. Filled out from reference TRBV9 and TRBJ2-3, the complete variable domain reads DSGVTQTPKHLITATGQRVTLRCSPRSGDLSVYWYQQSLDQGLQFLIQYYNGEERAKGNILERFSAQQFPDLHSELNLSSLELGDSALYFCASSKGGLAVDTQYFGPGTRLTVL.

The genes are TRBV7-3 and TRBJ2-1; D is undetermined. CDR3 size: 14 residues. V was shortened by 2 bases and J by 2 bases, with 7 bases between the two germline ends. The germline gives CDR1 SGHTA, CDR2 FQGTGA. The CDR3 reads CASSLHDTYNEQFF. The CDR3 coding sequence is TGTGCCAGCAGCTTACATGACACCTACAATGAGCAGTTCTTC.

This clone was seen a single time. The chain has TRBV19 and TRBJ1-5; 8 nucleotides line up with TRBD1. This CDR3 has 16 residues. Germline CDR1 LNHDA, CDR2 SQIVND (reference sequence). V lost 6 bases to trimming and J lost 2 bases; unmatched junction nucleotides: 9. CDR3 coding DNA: TGTGCCAGTAGCCATATGCAGGACAGGGGCAATCAGCCCCAGCATTTT. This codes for CASSHMQDRGNQPQHF.

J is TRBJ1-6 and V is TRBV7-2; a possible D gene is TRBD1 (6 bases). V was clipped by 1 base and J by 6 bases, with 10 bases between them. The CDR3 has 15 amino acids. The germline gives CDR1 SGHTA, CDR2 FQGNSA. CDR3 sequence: CASSLVGGGNSPLHF. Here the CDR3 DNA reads TGTGCCAGCAGCTTAGTGGGAGGGGGTAATTCACCCCTCCACTTT.

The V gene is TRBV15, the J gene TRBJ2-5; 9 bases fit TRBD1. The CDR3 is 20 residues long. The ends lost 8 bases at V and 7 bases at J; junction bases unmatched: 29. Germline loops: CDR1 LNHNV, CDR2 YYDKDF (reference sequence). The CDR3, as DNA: TGTGCCACCGCAGAAGGGGCGACAGGGGGAATAGGGAGGAGGAGGGTGACCCAGTACTTC. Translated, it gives CATAEGATGGIGRRRVTQYF.

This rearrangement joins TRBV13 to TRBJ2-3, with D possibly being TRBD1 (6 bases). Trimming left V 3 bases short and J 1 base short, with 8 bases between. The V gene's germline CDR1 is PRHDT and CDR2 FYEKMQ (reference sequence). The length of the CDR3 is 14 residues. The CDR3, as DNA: TGTGCCAGCAGCTTGGACAGTCGCACAGATACGCAGTATTTT. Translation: CASSLDSRTDTQYF. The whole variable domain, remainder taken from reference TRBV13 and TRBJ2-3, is AAGVIQSPRHLIKEKRETATLKCYPIPRHDTVYWYQQGPGQDPQFLISFYEKMQSDKGSIPDRFSAQQFSDYHSELNMSSLELGDSALYFCASSLDSRTDTQYFGPGTRLTVL.

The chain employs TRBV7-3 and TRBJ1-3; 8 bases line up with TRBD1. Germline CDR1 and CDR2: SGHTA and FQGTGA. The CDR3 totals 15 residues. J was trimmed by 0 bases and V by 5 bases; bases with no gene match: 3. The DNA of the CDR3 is TGTGCCAGCAGCGAACAGGGGGACTCTGGAAACACCATATATTTT. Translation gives CASSEQGDSGNTIYF.

The CDR3 loop is CASSLAPLGQPQHF. In nucleotides, the CDR3 is TGTGCCAGCAGCTTAGCCCCTCTTGGGCAACCCCAGCATTTT. This rearrangement joins TRBV7-2 to TRBJ1-5; D remains unclear. The CDR3 is 14 amino acids. V lost 0 bases and J 10 bases, leaving 13 bases between the germline ends. From germline, CDR1 is SGHTA and CDR2 FQGNSA.

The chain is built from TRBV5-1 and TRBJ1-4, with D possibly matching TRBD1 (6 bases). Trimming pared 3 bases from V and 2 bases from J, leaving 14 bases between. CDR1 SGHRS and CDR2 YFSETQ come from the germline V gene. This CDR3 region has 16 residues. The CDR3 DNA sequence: TGCGCCAGCAGCTCCCAGCCAGGGGCGACTAATGAAAAACTGTTTTTT. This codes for CASSSQPGATNEKLFF.

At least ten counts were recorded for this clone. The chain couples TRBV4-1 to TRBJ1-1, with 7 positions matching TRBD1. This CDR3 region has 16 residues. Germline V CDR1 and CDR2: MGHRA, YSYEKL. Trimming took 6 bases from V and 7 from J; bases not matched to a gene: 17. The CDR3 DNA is TGCGCCAGCAGTCACCACAGACAGGGCTCTCCCCTTGAAGCTTTCTTT. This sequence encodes CASSHHRQGSPLEAFF.

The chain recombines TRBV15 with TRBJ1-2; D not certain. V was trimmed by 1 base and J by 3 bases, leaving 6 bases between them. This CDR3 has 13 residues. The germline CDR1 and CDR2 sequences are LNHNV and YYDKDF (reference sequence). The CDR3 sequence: CATSRGRDYGYTF. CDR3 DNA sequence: TGTGCCACCAGCAGAGGACGGGACTATGGCTACACCTTC. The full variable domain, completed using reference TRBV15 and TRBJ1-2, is DAMVIQNPRYQVTQFGKPVTLSCSQTLNHNVMYWYQQKSSQAPKLLFHYYDKDFNNEADTPDNFQSRRPNTSFCFLDIRSPGLGDTAMYLCATSRGRDYGYTFGSGTRLTVV.

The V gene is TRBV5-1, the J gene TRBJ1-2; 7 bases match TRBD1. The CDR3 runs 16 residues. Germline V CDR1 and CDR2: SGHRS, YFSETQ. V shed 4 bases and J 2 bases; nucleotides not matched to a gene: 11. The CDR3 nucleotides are TGCGCCAGCAGCGTTAGTCCGGGACAGCAAAACTATGGCTACACCTTC. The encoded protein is CASSVSPGQQNYGYTF.

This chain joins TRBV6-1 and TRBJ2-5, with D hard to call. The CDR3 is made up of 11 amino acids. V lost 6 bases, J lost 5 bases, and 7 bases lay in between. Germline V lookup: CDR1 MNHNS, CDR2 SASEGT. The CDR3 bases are TGTGCCAGCAGCTACGCGGAGACCCAGTACTTC. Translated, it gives CASSYAETQYF.

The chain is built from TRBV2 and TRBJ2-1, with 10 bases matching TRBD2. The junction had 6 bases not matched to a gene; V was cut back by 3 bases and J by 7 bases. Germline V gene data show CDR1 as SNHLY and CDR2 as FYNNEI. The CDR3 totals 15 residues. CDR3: CASSEWLAGVNEQFF. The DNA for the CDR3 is TGTGCCAGCAGTGAGTGGCTAGCGGGGGTTAATGAGCAGTTCTTC.

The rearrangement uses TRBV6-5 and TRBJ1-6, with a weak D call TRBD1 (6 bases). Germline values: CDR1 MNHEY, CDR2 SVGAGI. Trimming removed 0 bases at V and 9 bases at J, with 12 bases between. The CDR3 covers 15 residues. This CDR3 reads CASSYSQGRSSPLHF. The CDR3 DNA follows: TGTGCCAGCAGTTACTCACAGGGCAGGAGTTCACCCCTCCACTTT.

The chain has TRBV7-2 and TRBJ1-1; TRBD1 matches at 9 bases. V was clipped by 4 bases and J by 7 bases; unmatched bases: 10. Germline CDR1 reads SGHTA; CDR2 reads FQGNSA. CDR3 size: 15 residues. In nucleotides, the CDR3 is TGTGCCAGCAGCTACCGGGGACAGGGCAGGAGTGAAGCTTTCTTT. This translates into CASSYRGQGRSEAFF.

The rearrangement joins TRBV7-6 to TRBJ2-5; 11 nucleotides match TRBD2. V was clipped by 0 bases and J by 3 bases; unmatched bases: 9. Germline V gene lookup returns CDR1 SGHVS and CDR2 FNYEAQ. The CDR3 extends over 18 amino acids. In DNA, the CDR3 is TGTGCCAGCAGCTTAGCCCCTATGGGTAGCGGGAGGGAAGAGACCCAGTACTTC. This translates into CASSLAPMGSGREETQYF.

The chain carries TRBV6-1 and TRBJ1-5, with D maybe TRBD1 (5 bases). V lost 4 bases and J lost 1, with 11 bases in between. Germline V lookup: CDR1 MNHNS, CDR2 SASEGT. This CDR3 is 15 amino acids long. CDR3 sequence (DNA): TGTGCCAGCAGTGCCCAGGGTGGGAGCAATCAGCCCCAGCATTTT. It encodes CASSAQGGSNQPQHF.

The CDR3 DNA reads as TGCGCCAGCAGCGCGGGACAGGGAACCTACGAGCAGTACTTC. It encodes CASSAGQGTYEQYF. The rearrangement uses TRBV5-1 and TRBJ2-7, with 9 bases identical to TRBD1. This CDR3 is 14 amino acids long. Trimming removed 4 bases from V and 2 bases from J; junction bases left unmatched: 4. The germline CDR1 and CDR2 sequences are SGHRS and YFSETQ.

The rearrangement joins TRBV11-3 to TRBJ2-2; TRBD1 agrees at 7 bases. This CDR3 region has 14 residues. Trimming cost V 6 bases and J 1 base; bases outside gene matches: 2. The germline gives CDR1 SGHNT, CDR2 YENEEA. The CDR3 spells CASRGTENTGELFF. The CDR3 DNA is TGTGCCAGCAGGGGGACAGAGAACACCGGGGAGCTGTTTTTT.

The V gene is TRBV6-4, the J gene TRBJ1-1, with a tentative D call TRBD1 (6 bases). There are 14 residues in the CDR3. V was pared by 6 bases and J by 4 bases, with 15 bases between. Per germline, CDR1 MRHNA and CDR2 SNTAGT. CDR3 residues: CASSPTRTATEAFF. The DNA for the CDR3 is TGTGCCAGCAGCCCGACTCGGACAGCCACTGAAGCTTTCTTT.

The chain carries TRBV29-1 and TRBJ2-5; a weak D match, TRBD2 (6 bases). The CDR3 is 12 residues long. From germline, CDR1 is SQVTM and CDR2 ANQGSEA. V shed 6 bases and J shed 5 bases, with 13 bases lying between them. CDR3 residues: CSVAVGGETQYF. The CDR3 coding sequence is TGCAGCGTCGCCGTTGGGGGGGAGACCCAGTACTTC.

The CDR3 is CASSSRTSGGRSDTQYF. In DNA, the CDR3 is TGTGCCAGCAGTTCCCGGACTAGCGGGGGGCGGTCAGATACGCAGTATTTT. The gene calls are TRBV27 and TRBJ2-3; 14 bases align to TRBD2. Germline CDR1 reads MNHEY; CDR2 reads SMNVEV (reference sequence). The trim removed 4 bases at V and 4 bases at J, leaving 7 bases unmatched. The CDR3 totals 17 residues.

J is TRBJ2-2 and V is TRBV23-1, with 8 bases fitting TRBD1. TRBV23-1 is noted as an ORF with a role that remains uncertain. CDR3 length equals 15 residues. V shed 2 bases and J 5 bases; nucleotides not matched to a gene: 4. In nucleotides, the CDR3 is TGCGCCAGCAGTCAACCGGACAGGGTAACCGGGGAGCTGTTTTTT. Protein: CASSQPDRVTGELFF.

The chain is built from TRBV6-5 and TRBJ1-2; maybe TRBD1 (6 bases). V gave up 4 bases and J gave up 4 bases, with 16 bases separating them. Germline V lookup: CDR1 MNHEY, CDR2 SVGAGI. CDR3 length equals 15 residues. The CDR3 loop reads CASSLQGPSSYGYTF. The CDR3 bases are TGTGCCAGCAGTTTACAGGGCCCCTCTAGCTATGGCTACACCTTC.

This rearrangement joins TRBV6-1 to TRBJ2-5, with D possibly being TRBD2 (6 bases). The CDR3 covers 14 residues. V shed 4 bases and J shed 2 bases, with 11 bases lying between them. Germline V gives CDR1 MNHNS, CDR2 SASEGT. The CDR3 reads CASSAKGRQETQYF. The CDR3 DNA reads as TGTGCCAGCAGTGCAAAGGGGAGGCAAGAGACCCAGTACTTC.

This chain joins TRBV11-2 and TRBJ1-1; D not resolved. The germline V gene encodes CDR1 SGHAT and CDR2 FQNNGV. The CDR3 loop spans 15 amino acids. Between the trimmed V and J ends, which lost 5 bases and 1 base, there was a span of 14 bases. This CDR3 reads CASSPVNLRNTEAFF. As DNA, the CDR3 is TGTGCCAGCAGCCCGGTGAACCTAAGGAACACTGAAGCTTTCTTT.

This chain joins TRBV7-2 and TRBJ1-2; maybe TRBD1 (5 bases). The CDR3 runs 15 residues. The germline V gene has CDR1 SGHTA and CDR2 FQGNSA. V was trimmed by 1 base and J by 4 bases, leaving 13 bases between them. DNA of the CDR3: TGTGCCAGCAGCTTAGGGGGCCAGGGAAGCTATGGCTACACCTTC. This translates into CASSLGGQGSYGYTF.

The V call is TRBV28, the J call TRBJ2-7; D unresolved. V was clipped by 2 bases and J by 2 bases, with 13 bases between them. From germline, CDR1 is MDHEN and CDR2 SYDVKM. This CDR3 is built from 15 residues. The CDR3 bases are TGTGCCAGCAGTTTACCCCTGAGTACCCCCTACGAGCAGTACTTC. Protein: CASSLPLSTPYEQYF.

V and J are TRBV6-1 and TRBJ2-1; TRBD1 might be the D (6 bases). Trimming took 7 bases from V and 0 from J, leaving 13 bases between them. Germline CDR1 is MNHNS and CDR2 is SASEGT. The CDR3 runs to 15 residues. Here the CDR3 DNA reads TGTGCCAGCACCCTGATAGGGGGCTCCTACAATGAGCAGTTCTTC. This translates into CASTLIGGSYNEQFF.